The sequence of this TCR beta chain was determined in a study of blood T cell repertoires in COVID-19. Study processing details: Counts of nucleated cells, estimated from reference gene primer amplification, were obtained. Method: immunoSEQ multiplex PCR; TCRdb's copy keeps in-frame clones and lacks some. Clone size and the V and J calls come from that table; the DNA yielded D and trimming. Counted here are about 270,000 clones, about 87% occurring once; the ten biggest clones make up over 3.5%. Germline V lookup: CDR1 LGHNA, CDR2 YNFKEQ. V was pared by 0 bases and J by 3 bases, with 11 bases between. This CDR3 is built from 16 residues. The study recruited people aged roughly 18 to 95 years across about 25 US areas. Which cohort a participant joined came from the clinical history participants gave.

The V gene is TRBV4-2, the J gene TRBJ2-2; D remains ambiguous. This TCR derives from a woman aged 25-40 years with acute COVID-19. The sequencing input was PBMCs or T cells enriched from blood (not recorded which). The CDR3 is CASSQDYYPDTGELFF. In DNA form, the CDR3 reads TGTGCCAGCAGCCAAGATTACTACCCCGACACCGGGGAGCTGTTTTTT.